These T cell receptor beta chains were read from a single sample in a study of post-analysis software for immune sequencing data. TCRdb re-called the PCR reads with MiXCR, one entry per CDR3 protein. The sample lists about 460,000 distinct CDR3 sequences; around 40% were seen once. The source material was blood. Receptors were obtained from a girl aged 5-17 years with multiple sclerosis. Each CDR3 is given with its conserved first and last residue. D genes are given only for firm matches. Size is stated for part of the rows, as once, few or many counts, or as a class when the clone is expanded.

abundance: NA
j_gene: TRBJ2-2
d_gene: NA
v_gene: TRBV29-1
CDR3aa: CSVEGRANTGELFF
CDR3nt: TGCAGCGTTGAGGGGCGGGCCAACACCGGGGAGCTGTTTTTT

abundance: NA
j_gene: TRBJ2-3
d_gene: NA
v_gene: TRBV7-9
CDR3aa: CASSWGTEPTDTQYF
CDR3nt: TGTGCCAGCAGCTGGGGGACGGAGCCTACAGATACGCAGTATTTT

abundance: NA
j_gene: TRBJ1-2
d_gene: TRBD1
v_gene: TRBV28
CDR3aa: CASSLKGAPWGYTF
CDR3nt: TGTGCCAGCAGTTTAAAGGGGGCCCCTTGGGGCTACACCTTC

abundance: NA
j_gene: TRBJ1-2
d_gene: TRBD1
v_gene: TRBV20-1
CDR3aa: CNAIRQGSYGYTF
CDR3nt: TGCAATGCTATACGACAGGGGAGCTATGGCTACACTTTC

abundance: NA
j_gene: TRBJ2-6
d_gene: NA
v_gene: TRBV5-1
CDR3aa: CASSSEVSRALDSGANVLTF
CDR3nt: TGCGCCAGCAGCTCGGAGGTGTCCAGGGCCCTAGACTCTGGGGCCAACGTCCTGACTTTC

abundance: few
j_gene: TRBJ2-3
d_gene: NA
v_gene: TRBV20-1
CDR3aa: CSASRPGRGDTQYF
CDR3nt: TGCAGTGCTAGTAGGCCAGGCCGAGGGGATACGCAGTATTTT

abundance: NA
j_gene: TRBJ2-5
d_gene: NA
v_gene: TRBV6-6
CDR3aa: CASSPPIGLGATQYF
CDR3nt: TGTGCCAGCAGCCCCCCAATCGGACTGGGGGCGACCCAGTACTTC

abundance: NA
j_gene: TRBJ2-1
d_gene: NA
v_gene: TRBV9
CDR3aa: CASSDPRDSTLYYNEQFF
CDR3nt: TGTGCCAGCAGCGATCCCCGGGACTCCACTCTATACTACAATGAGCAGTTCTTC

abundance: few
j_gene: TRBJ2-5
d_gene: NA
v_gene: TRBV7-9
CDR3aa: CASSLGGRQETQYF
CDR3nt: TGTGCCAGCAGCTTGGGGGGACGACAAGAGACCCAGTACTTC

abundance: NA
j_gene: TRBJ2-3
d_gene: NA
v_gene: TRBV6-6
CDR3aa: CASSYGFDSTDTQYF
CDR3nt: TGTGCCAGCAGTTACGGGTTTGATAGCACAGATACGCAGTATTTT

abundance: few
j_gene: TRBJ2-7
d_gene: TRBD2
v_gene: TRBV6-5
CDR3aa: CASMGTTSSYEQYF
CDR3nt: TGTGCCAGCATGGGGACTACCAGCTCCTACGAGCAGTACTTC

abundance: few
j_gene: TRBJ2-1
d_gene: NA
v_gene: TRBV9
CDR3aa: CASSPDSRNEQFF
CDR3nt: TGTGCCAGCAGCCCAGACAGCCGCAATGAGCAGTTCTTC

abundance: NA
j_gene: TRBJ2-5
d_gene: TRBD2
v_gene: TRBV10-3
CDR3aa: CAISVPSGSSEETQYF
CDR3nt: TGTGCCATCAGTGTCCCTAGCGGGAGTTCTGAAGAGACCCAGTACTTC

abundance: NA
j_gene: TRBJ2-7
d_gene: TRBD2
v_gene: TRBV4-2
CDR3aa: CASSQGREGLYEQYF
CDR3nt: TGTGCCAGCAGCCAAGGGCGGGAGGGCCTCTACGAGCAGTACTTC

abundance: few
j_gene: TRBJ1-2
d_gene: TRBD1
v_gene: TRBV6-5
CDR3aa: CASSSRGTGDSDGYTF
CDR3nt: TGTGCCAGCAGTTCCCGTGGGACAGGGGATTCGGATGGCTACACCTTC

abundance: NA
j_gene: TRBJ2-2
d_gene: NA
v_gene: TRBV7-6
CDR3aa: CASSLAGPAGELFF
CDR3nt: TGTGCCAGCAGCTTAGCAGGCCCCGCCGGGGAGCTGTTTTTT

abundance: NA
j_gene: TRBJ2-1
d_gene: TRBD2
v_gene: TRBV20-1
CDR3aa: CSARGLAGALNNEQFF
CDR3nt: TGCAGTGCTAGAGGTCTGGCGGGAGCATTAAACAATGAGCAGTTCTTC

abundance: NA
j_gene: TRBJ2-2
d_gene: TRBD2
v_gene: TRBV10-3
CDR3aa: CAISESPSGSVTGELFF
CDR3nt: TGTGCCATCAGTGAGTCACCTAGCGGGAGCGTTACCGGGGAGCTGTTTTTT

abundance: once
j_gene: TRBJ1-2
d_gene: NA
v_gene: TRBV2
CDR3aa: CASSARKWDGYTF
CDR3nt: TGTGCCAGCAGTGCAAGGAAGTGGGATGGCTACACCTTC

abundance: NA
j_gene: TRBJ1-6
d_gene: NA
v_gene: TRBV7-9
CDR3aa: CASSSSGPSPLHF
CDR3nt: TGTGCCAGCAGCTCTTCGGGCCCTTCACCCCTCCACTTT

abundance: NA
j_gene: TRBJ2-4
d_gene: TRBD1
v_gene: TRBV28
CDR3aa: CASSLSHRGRDKNIQYF
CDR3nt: TGTGCCAGCAGTTTATCCCACAGGGGACGGGACAAAAACATTCAGTACTTC

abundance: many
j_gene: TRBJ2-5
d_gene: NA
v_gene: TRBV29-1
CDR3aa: CSVEWRYQETQYF
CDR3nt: TGCAGCGTTGAATGGCGGTACCAAGAGACCCAGTACTTC

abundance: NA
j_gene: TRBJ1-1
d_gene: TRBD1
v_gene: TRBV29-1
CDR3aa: CSVEVREAGGRRRLAFF
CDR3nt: TGCAGCGTTGAAGTTCGTGAGGCAGGGGGCCGAAGGCGGTTGGCTTTCTTT

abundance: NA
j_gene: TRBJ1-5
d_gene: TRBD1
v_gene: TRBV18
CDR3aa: CASSPTGGPNSNQPQHF
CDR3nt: TGTGCCAGCTCACCTACAGGGGGTCCAAATAGCAATCAGCCCCAGCATTTT